Presented here are 27 T cell receptor beta chains from one specimen sequenced in a study of blood T cell repertoires in COVID-19. This table comes from immunoSEQ multiplex PCR, and its TCRdb copy is limited to in-frame clones, with some not included. The sample consists of around 280,000 clones, 70% to 90% of them appearing once. The sequencing sample was made of peripheral blood. These receptors originate from a woman in her twenties or thirties who had recovered from COVID-19.

The V gene is TRBV5-4, the J gene TRBJ2-1, with TRBD1 as a possible D gene (6 bases). Germline V lookup: CDR1 SGHNT, CDR2 YYREEE (reference sequence). V lost 0 bases and J lost 8, with 15 bases in between. This CDR3 contains 15 residues. DNA for the CDR3: TGTGCCAGCAGCTTGGAACCTGTTGGGGGCTATGAGCAGTTCTTC. Amino acid sequence: CASSLEPVGGYEQFF.

The chain has TRBV21-1 and TRBJ1-5; TRBD1, the table's D call, lacks a check against the DNA. TRBV21-1 is shown as a pseudogene. The CDR3 loop spans 18 amino acids. As DNA, the CDR3 is TGTGCCAGCAGCCCCAAACGGGACAGGACATATAGCAATCAGCCCCAGCATTTT. Translated, it gives CASSPKRDRTYSNQPQHF.

This chain connects TRBV4-2 to TRBJ2-7, with a weak D call TRBD1 (6 bases). V lost 3 bases and J lost 6, with 12 bases in between. The CDR3 extends over 13 amino acids. Germline V gene data show CDR1 as LGHNA and CDR2 as YNFKEQ. CDR3 coding DNA: TGTGCCAGCAGCCATACAGGGACCGCCGAGCAGTACTTC. This gives the protein CASSHTGTAEQYF.

The V and J genes are TRBV29-1 and TRBJ2-2; the D is unclear. There are 13 residues in the CDR3. V lost 5 bases and J lost 1, with 8 bases in between. CDR1 is SQVTM and CDR2 is ANQGSEA in the germline V gene. CDR3 DNA sequence: TGCAGCGTTCGTGCGATGAACACCGGGGAGCTGTTTTTT. As protein: CSVRAMNTGELFF.

V is TRBV10-3 and J is TRBJ1-3; D is unclear. CDR1 and CDR2 (germline): ENHRY, SYGVKD. Trimming pared 7 bases from V and 0 bases from J, leaving 7 bases between. This CDR3 comprises 13 residues. As DNA, the CDR3 is TGTGCCATCACCGACACCTCTGGAAACACCATATATTTT. As protein: CAITDTSGNTIYF.

The CDR3: CASSISARDRASGANVLTF. CDR3 sequence (DNA): TGTGCCAGTAGTATTTCGGCCCGAGACAGGGCATCTGGGGCCAACGTCCTGACTTTC. The gene calls are TRBV19 and TRBJ2-6; 7 bases line up with TRBD1. Trimming removed 3 bases from V and 1 base from J; junction bases left unmatched: 12. Per the germline V gene, CDR1 is LNHDA and CDR2 is SQIVND (reference sequence). CDR3 length equals 19 residues.

J is TRBJ1-2 and V is TRBV11-2, with 7 bases that match TRBD1. The CDR3 spans 12 residues. The V gene end was trimmed by 2 bases and the J gene end by 8 bases; junction bases not matched to a gene: 2. Germline loops: CDR1 SGHAT, CDR2 FQNNGV. CDR3 coding DNA: TGTGCCAGCAGCTTAACAGGGGAGGGCTACACCTTC. Encoded protein: CASSLTGEGYTF.

As to this clone: This CDR3 is also generated by other DNA sequences in the sample. The CDR3 loop is CASSIGQGVSYEQYF. DNA for the CDR3: TGTGCCAGTAGCATCGGACAGGGGGTAAGCTACGAGCAGTACTTC. The chain is built from TRBV19 and TRBJ2-7; TRBD1 aligns across 10 bases. In germline, CDR1 is LNHDA, CDR2 SQIVND (reference sequence). The V segment lost 6 bases and the J segment 3 bases; nucleotides outside the gene matches: 8. The CDR3 length is 15 residues.

The V and J genes are TRBV6-5 and TRBJ1-5; D is undetermined. Germline V lookup: CDR1 MNHEY, CDR2 SVGAGI. The CDR3 length is 12 residues. The ends were cut back, 6 bases at V and 4 bases at J, with 7 bases in the middle. Written as DNA, the CDR3 is TGTGCCAGCAGGGGAGGGAATCAGCCCCAGCATTTT. Encoded protein: CASRGGNQPQHF.

Comment on this clone: Additional DNA sequences in this sample encode the identical CDR3. The V call is TRBV7-2, the J call TRBJ1-4; 7 nucleotides agree with TRBD1. Trimming at V came to 1 base and at J to 6 bases, leaving 2 bases not matched to a gene. Per germline, CDR1 SGHTA and CDR2 FQGNSA. The CDR3 contains 14 residues. CDR3 amino acids: CASSLGQGHEKLFF. The CDR3 nucleotides are TGTGCCAGCAGCTTAGGACAGGGACATGAAAAACTGTTTTTT.

The genes are TRBV6-6 and TRBJ1-5; 7 nucleotides agree with TRBD1. The CDR3 is 14 residues long. Germline-derived CDR1 and CDR2 are MNHNY and SVGAGI (reference sequence). V lost 4 bases to trimming and J lost 4 bases; unmatched junction nucleotides: 4. CDR3 coding DNA: TGTGCCAGCAGTTTCGAGACAGGGAATCAGCCCCAGCATTTT. It translates to CASSFETGNQPQHF.

This chain links TRBV19 with TRBJ1-2; 8 bases are a match to TRBD1. This CDR3 has 15 amino acids. From germline, CDR1 is LNHDA and CDR2 SQIVND (reference sequence). The V and J ends lost 5 bases and 4 bases, in that order; junction bases with no gene match: 9. The CDR3 DNA sequence: TGTGCCAGTAGTCCCCGGGACAGGCCGGTCTATGGCTACACCTTC. This translates into CASSPRDRPVYGYTF.

The chain links TRBV11-2 to TRBJ2-7, with a tentative D call TRBD2 (6 bases). The CDR3 contains 13 residues. V shed 5 bases and J shed 6 bases, with 14 bases lying between them. CDR1 is SGHAT, CDR2 FQNNGV, per germline. CDR3 sequence reads: CASSRQLALEQYF. The CDR3 region has the DNA TGTGCCAGCAGCCGCCAACTAGCACTCGAGCAGTACTTC.

The rearrangement joins TRBV19 to TRBJ1-5; a possible D gene is TRBD1 (5 bases). Trimming removed 3 bases from V and 0 bases from J, with 9 bases in between. The CDR3 is made up of 15 amino acids. The germline V gene has CDR1 LNHDA and CDR2 SQIVND (reference sequence). As DNA, the CDR3 is TGTGCCAGTAGTATGCAAGGGGCTAGCAATCAGCCCCAGCATTTT. It translates to CASSMQGASNQPQHF.

This chain links TRBV7-6 with TRBJ2-2; D perhaps matches TRBD2 (6 bases). The CDR3 has 15 residues. Germline CDR1 and CDR2: SGHVS and FNYEAQ. With 5 bases removed from V and 3 bases from J, the gap between germline ends came to 13 bases. CDR3 sequence reads: CASSTSGVDTGELFF. CDR3 nucleotide sequence: TGTGCCAGCAGCACCTCGGGGGTTGACACCGGGGAGCTGTTTTTT.

The chain links TRBV27 to TRBJ2-5; 8 bases match TRBD2. Germline assignment: CDR1 MNHEY and CDR2 SMNVEV (reference sequence). The CDR3 contains 15 residues. V was clipped by 5 bases and J by 1 base; unmatched bases: 6. For the CDR3, the DNA is TGTGCCAGCAGTGATTCGGGGGGGGCCCAAGAGACCCAGTACTTC. Amino acid sequence: CASSDSGGAQETQYF.

The chain is built from TRBV5-5 and TRBJ2-5, with TRBD2 identical over 7 bases. Germline V gene data show CDR1 as SGHKS and CDR2 as YYEKEE (reference sequence). The CDR3 contains 15 residues. V trimming: 2 bases; J trimming: 6 bases; junction bases outside the gene matches: 10. CDR3 nucleotide sequence: TGTGCCAGCAGCTTTGAGCGGGGTATACTAAAGACCCAGTACTTC. It codes for CASSFERGILKTQYF.

This chain joins TRBV19 and TRBJ2-2, with D perhaps matching TRBD2 (6 bases). Trimming took off 5 bases at V and 5 bases at J, with 9 bases between the two ends. Germline values: CDR1 LNHDA, CDR2 SQIVND (reference sequence). CDR3 size: 13 residues. The CDR3 region is CASSPTRTGELFF. CDR3 DNA sequence: TGTGCCAGTAGTCCGACTAGGACCGGGGAGCTGTTTTTT.

The rearrangement joins TRBV3-1 (or the pseudogene TRBV3-2) to TRBJ1-3; 9 bases are shared with TRBD1. The CDR3 spans 15 residues. The J segment lost 8 bases and the V segment lost 3 bases, leaving 8 bases of the junction unmatched. Germline CDR1 is LGHDT and CDR2 is YNNKEL (reference sequence). The CDR3 DNA reads as TGTGCCAGCAGCCACCGACAGGGGGTATGGGACACCATATATTTT. The encoded protein is CASSHRQGVWDTIYF.

The chain joins TRBV10-3 to TRBJ1-2, with 12 bases that match TRBD1. This CDR3 spans 14 amino acids. With 8 bases clipped from V and 7 bases from J, the junction kept 8 bases outside the gene matches. Germline V gene lookup returns CDR1 ENHRY and CDR2 SYGVKD. The CDR3 protein is CAIPISGQGAGYTF. In DNA form, the CDR3 reads TGTGCCATCCCTATTTCGGGACAGGGGGCTGGCTACACCTTC.

The genes are TRBV6-9 and TRBJ2-5; TRBD2 aligns across 7 bases. Germline V gives CDR1 MNHGY, CDR2 SVAAGI. This CDR3 has 17 residues. J gave up 1 base and V 5 bases, and 13 bases lay outside the gene matches. The CDR3 here is CASSGSGAQPLQETQYF. CDR3 nucleotides: TGTGCCAGCAGTGGGAGCGGGGCCCAGCCCCTCCAAGAGACCCAGTACTTC.

The chain combines TRBV3-1 (or the pseudogene TRBV3-2) with TRBJ2-5, with 12 bases matching TRBD2. Germline CDR1 LGHDT, CDR2 YNNKEL (reference sequence). This CDR3 contains 15 residues. V was pared by 3 bases and J by 5 bases, with 4 bases of the junction left unmatched. The CDR3 DNA reads as TGTGCCAGCAGCCAGACTAGCGGGAGAGGGGAGACCCAGTACTTC. Protein: CASSQTSGRGETQYF.

This clone showed up just once. The V gene is TRBV11-2, the J gene TRBJ2-1, with 8 bases fitting TRBD2. The V gene end was trimmed by 1 base and the J gene end by 2 bases; junction bases not matched to a gene: 4. This CDR3 contains 16 residues. From germline, CDR1 is SGHAT and CDR2 FQNNGV. CDR3 coding DNA: TGTGCCAGCAGCTTAGTTCGGGGGGGAGCCTACAATGAGCAGTTCTTC. Translating gives CASSLVRGGAYNEQFF.

This rearrangement joins TRBV19 to TRBJ2-7; 10 positions match TRBD2. The CDR3 has 15 residues. J gave up 6 bases and V 6 bases, and 11 bases lay outside the gene matches. Germline CDR1 and CDR2: LNHDA and SQIVND (reference sequence). CDR3 nucleotide sequence: TGTGCCAGTAGCCAGAAAGCGGGAGGGCCGGTCGAGCAGTACTTC. This gives the protein CASSQKAGGPVEQYF.

This rearrangement joins TRBV19 to TRBJ2-5; 9 bases align to TRBD2. V shed 1 base and J 1 base; nucleotides not matched to a gene: 4. The CDR3 covers 16 residues. Germline CDR1 is LNHDA and CDR2 is SQIVND (reference sequence). The CDR3 reads CASSIGNSGGQETQYF. The CDR3 DNA follows: TGTGCCAGTAGTATAGGGAATAGCGGGGGCCAAGAGACCCAGTACTTC.

The V gene is TRBV6-5, the J gene TRBJ2-7, with 7 bases fitting TRBD1. In germline, CDR1 is MNHEY, CDR2 SVGAGI. This CDR3 comprises 16 residues. Trimming cost V 3 bases and J 3 bases; bases outside gene matches: 11. This CDR3 reads CASSYGDSYTDYEQYF. The CDR3 DNA follows: TGTGCCAGCAGTTATGGGGACAGCTACACCGACTACGAGCAGTACTTC.

The J gene is TRBJ1-2, the V gene TRBV2; a weak D match, TRBD1 (6 bases). CDR3 length: 15 amino acids. Germline loops: CDR1 SNHLY, CDR2 FYNNEI. V was cut by 2 bases and J by 8 bases, with 18 bases left in between. The CDR3 protein is CASSETGTLMGGYTF. In nucleotides, the CDR3 is TGTGCCAGCAGTGAAACCGGGACACTTATGGGAGGCTACACCTTC.